This T cell receptor (beta chain) was obtained from a study of OX40 agonist ivuxolimab in advanced cancers. For the study at large: Patients enrolled in dose escalation were diagnosed with hepatocellular carcinoma, melanoma, renal cell or head and neck cancer.

Remarks on this clone: What it binds is unknown.

Whole-study findings and limits: Blood T cells, both CD4+ and CD8+, expanded clonally by week 6 at 0.1 to 3.0 mg/kg. Low clonal expansion, among the lowest seen, marked partial responders at 0.1-3.0 mg/kg.

Here immunoSEQ multiplex PCR was the method, and the copy in TCRdb shows in-frame clones only, minus some. This table has around 78,000 clones, approximately 92% appearing once. Germline V lookup: CDR1 SGHAT, CDR2 FQNNGV. With 3 bases removed from V and 6 bases from J, the gap between germline ends came to 11 bases. The CDR3 extends over 14 amino acids. Sampling of blood occurred at baseline, cycle 4 day 1, and cycle 7 day 1. The clonotype originates from an adult with an advanced solid tumor such as melanoma, head and neck, liver or kidney cancer. V usage is TRBV11-2 and J usage is TRBJ2-2; D is possibly TRBD1 (6 bases). The sample here was CD4+ or CD8+ T cells sorted from blood, taken in a trial of the OX40 agonist ivuxolimab. Here the CDR3 DNA reads TGTGCCAGCAGCTTGCAAGAGGGGGCCGGGGAGCTGTTTTTT. This sequence encodes CASSLQEGAGELFF.